The 13 T cell receptor beta chains listed next were all sequenced from one sample in a study of blood T cell repertoires in COVID-19. Sequencing was performed with immunoSEQ multiplex PCR; in TCRdb, only in-frame clones are kept and a portion is missing. This sample has 50,000 to 70,000 clones, with more than 75% found just once. Sequencing was performed on peripheral blood. These TCRs come from a man aged 50 to 60 with active or convalescent COVID-19.

This sequence joins TRBV9 and TRBJ1-1, with 8 bases fitting TRBD1. This CDR3 spans 15 amino acids. V shed 4 bases, J shed 0 bases, and the junction held 5 bases outside the gene matches. Germline CDR1 and CDR2: SGDLS and YYNGEE. In DNA, the CDR3 is TGTGCCAGCAGCTTTGGACAGGGAATGAACACTGAAGCTTTCTTT. This codes for CASSFGQGMNTEAFF.

The chain combines TRBV5-8 with TRBJ2-3, with D perhaps matching TRBD1 (6 bases). This CDR3 has 15 amino acids. V lost 2 bases and J lost 3, with 13 bases in between. Germline CDR1 is SGHTS and CDR2 is YDEGEE. CDR3 DNA sequence: TGTGCCAGCAGCTTAGGCCAGGGGACGACAGATACGCAGTATTTT. Its protein product is CASSLGQGTTDTQYF.

The rearrangement joins TRBV9 to TRBJ1-1, with 8 bases identical to TRBD1. The CDR3 consists of 18 residues. Trimming took 0 bases from V and 1 from J; bases not matched to a gene: 11. Looked up from germline, CDR1 is SGDLS and CDR2 is YYNGEE. Here the CDR3 reads CASSVGLGQGRTNTEAFF. Written as DNA, the CDR3 is TGTGCCAGCAGCGTAGGTCTCGGACAGGGACGGACGAACACTGAAGCTTTCTTT. Full variable domain (missing parts from reference TRBV9 and TRBJ1-1): DSGVTQTPKHLITATGQRVTLRCSPRSGDLSVYWYQQSLDQGLQFLIQYYNGEERAKGNILERFSAQQFPDLHSELNLSSLELGDSALYFCASSVGLGQGRTNTEAFFGQGTRLTVV.

In nucleotides, the CDR3 is TGCGCCAGCAGCCCGTCGGAGGACAGGGACAATGAGCAGTTCTTC. This codes for CASSPSEDRDNEQFF. This chain connects TRBV4-1 to TRBJ2-1; 8 bases agree with TRBD1. CDR3 size: 15 residues. CDR1 is MGHRA, CDR2 YSYEKL, per germline. V shed 4 bases and J 5 bases; nucleotides not matched to a gene: 7.

V is TRBV6-6 and J is TRBJ1-5; D ambiguous. Germline assignment: CDR1 MNHNY and CDR2 SVGAGI (reference sequence). This CDR3 contains 12 residues. The V end lost 2 bases, the J end lost 7 bases, and 6 bases lay between the germline ends. CDR3 residues: CASSYDGQPQHF. DNA of the CDR3: TGTGCCAGCAGTTACGATGGCCAGCCCCAGCATTTT.

The chain uses TRBV6-6 and TRBJ1-3; D is undetermined. The ends were cut back, 5 bases at V and 2 bases at J, with 7 bases in the middle. The germline CDR1 and CDR2 sequences are MNHNY and SVGAGI (reference sequence). The CDR3 has 13 amino acids. CDR3 amino acids: CASSPGPGNTIYF. The DNA of the CDR3 is TGTGCCAGCAGTCCTGGCCCTGGAAACACCATATATTTT.

The chain employs TRBV9 and TRBJ2-1; D is possibly TRBD2 (5 bases). This CDR3 has 15 amino acids. The germline V gene has CDR1 SGDLS and CDR2 YYNGEE. V lost 0 bases and J 0 bases, leaving 7 bases between the germline ends. CDR3 DNA: TGTGCCAGCAGCGTAGCCGGGGACTCCTACAATGAGCAGTTCTTC. It yields the protein CASSVAGDSYNEQFF.

The chain links TRBV6-5 to TRBJ2-2, with 7 bases identical to TRBD1. This CDR3 comprises 14 residues. Germline V CDR1 and CDR2: MNHEY, SVGAGI. Unmatched junction bases numbered 11, after V lost 11 bases and J lost 5 bases. The CDR3 region has the DNA TGTGCCGGGCGAAGGGACAGACAAACCGGGGAGCTGTTTTTT. Translating gives CAGRRDRQTGELFF.

Note on this clone: Other DNA sequences in the sample encode the same CDR3. The chain uses TRBV29-1 and TRBJ1-5; D remains unclear. Germline assignment: CDR1 SQVTM and CDR2 ANQGSEA. V lost 0 bases, J lost 7 bases, and 13 bases lay in between. This CDR3 contains 14 residues. In nucleotides, the CDR3 is TGCAGCGTTGAAGAATCGGGAGGGAACCAGCCCCAGCATTTT. Translating gives CSVEESGGNQPQHF.

The rearrangement uses TRBV7-8 and TRBJ2-1, with a possible D match to TRBD2 (5 bases). The CDR3 extends over 15 amino acids. Germline CDR1 SGHVS, CDR2 FQNEAQ. Trimming took off 1 base at V and 2 bases at J, with 9 bases between the two ends. The CDR3 DNA reads TGTGCCAGCAGCTTAGTGGGGAGAACCTACAATGAGCAGTTCTTC. It translates to CASSLVGRTYNEQFF. Looking up the rest from reference TRBV7-8 and TRBJ2-1 gives the full variable domain: GAGVSQSPRYKVAKRGQDVALRCDPISGHVSLFWYQQALGQGPEFLTYFQNEAQLDKSGLPSDRFFAERPEGSVSTLKIQRTQQEDSAVYLCASSLVGRTYNEQFFGPGTRLTVL.

J is TRBJ1-2 and V is TRBV11-2; maybe TRBD1 (6 bases). The CDR3 sequence is 16 residues long. Germline loops: CDR1 SGHAT, CDR2 FQNNGV. V lost 0 bases, J lost 4 bases, and 15 bases lay in between. This CDR3 is CASSLDNNRVIYGYTF. In DNA form, the CDR3 reads TGTGCCAGCAGCTTAGATAATAACAGGGTGATCTATGGCTACACCTTC. Combining the CDR3 with reference TRBV11-2 and TRBJ1-2 gives the whole variable domain EAGVAQSPRYKIIEKRQSVAFWCNPISGHATLYWYQQILGQGPKLLIQFQNNGVVDDSQLPKDRFSAERLKGVDSTLKIQPAKLEDSAVYLCASSLDNNRVIYGYTFGSGTRLTVV.

The chain joins TRBV25-1 to TRBJ2-2; 7 bases agree with TRBD1. Trimming removed 4 bases from V and 5 bases from J; junction bases left unmatched: 7. CDR1 is MGHDK and CDR2 is SYGVNS in the germline V gene. This CDR3 comprises 15 residues. The CDR3 loop is CASSAHSGGTGELFF. The DNA of the CDR3 is TGTGCCAGCAGTGCCCACTCAGGGGGAACCGGGGAGCTGTTTTTT.

V is TRBV2 and J is TRBJ1-1; 7 nucleotides align to TRBD1. The CDR3 is 16 amino acids. V lost 6 bases to trimming and J lost 8 bases; unmatched junction nucleotides: 18. The germline gives CDR1 SNHLY, CDR2 FYNNEI. CDR3 protein: CASSTRSTGPEVEAFF. CDR3 DNA: TGTGCCAGCAGCACTAGATCGACAGGGCCAGAAGTGGAAGCTTTCTTT.